The sequence of this T cell receptor beta chain was determined in a study of patients and donors after allogeneic stem cell transplantation. TCRdb called the RT-PCR reads again in MiXCR, with one record for every CDR3 protein. The sample holds 800,000 to 1,000,000 distinct CDR3 sequences, under 20% seen once. Specimen: blood, either unsorted or a sorted T cell fraction (not recorded which). The source is a human donor who was either an allogeneic HSCT recipient or a stem cell or donor lymphocyte infusion donor (not recorded which). It is not recorded whose cells these are; they may come from a transplant donor.

CDR3 nucleotide sequence: TGTGCCAGCAGCCAAGCCGGGGACAGGGAATCCTACGAGCAGTACTTC. Translated: CASSQAGDRESYEQYF. V usage is TRBV4-2 and J usage is TRBJ2-7, with 9 positions matching TRBD1. V shed 1 base, J shed 1 base, and the junction held 5 bases outside the gene matches. The CDR3 contains 16 residues. Germline V lookup: CDR1 LGHNA, CDR2 YNFKEQ.